The source of this T cell receptor beta chain is a study of OX40 agonist ivuxolimab in advanced cancers. Some background on the complete study: The costimulatory receptor OX40 (CD134) was targeted by ivuxolimab, a fully human IgG2 agonistic monoclonal antibody. Intravenous ivuxolimab was administered to patients every 2 weeks at six dose levels: 0.01, 0.1, 0.3, 1.5, 3 and 10 mg/kg. Of the approximately 50 patients in dose escalation, 19 had hepatocellular carcinoma, roughly 15 had melanoma, 9 had renal cell carcinoma and 9 had head and neck cancer. In the dose-escalation cohort, 75% to 85% of patients were male, and the mean age was roughly 56 years with a range of roughly 20 to 80. Prior anti-PD-1, anti-PD-L1 or anti-CTLA-4 therapy was permitted, and approximately 40% of dose-escalation patients had received checkpoint inhibitors. Partial responses were achieved by three dose-escalation patients, of whom one had hepatocellular carcinoma and two had cutaneous melanoma. The purpose of peripheral TCRbeta sequencing was to test whether ivuxolimab changed TCR sequence diversity and led to clonal T-cell expansion. The paper covers the monotherapy dose-escalation part of the phase I ivuxolimab trial, which included N ≈ 54 patients.

On the study overall, not on this receptor specifically: In the 0.1-3.0 mg/kg groups, partial responders had among the lowest normalized peripheral clonal expansion, particularly in CD8+ T cells. After ivuxolimab, CD8+ T cells had more expanded clones than CD4+ T cells on average. Clonal expansion of both CD4+ and CD8+ blood T cells was observed from baseline to week 6 at doses 0.1 to 3.0 mg/kg. Low levels of normalized T-cell clonal expansion were also seen in some nonresponding patients. The antigen specificity of the clonally expanded peripheral T cells was not determined.

The trial excluded patients who had a history of autoimmune disease or were on systemic immunosuppression. In every dose cohort, peripheral blood was drawn for TCR sequencing at baseline, cycle 4 day 1, and cycle 7 day 1. Samples were obtained from an open-label, multicenter, first-in-human phase I dose-escalation trial of ivuxolimab. Adults with locally advanced or metastatic head and neck squamous cell, hepatocellular, melanoma or renal cell carcinoma were enrolled in the trial. Before TCR sequencing, CD4+ and CD8+ T cells were separately sorted from peripheral blood. This clone was picked up a small number of times. What this receptor recognizes is not known. Per-base quality was not reported, and no clone a single base away is much larger than it. The germline ends are 8 bases apart after V is trimmed by 6 bases and J by 5 bases. From the cysteine up to the phenylalanine, the CDR3 has a length of 11 residues. Only CDR3 DNA is held: 33 bases, read in frame from base 1. CDR1 and CDR2, looked up from the germline V gene, are KGHSH and LQKENI.

For sequencing of the TCRbeta CDR3 region, genomic DNA was extracted from the sorted cells. TCRbeta CDR3 regions were sequenced using the immunoSEQ Assay. TCRdb took this table from immuneACCESS and kept in-frame rearrangements with V and J called. Such tables lack part of the clones; where checked against another copy, unresolved V genes explain under half of the gap, and the rest is unexplained. The sample table holds 60,000 to 90,000 clones, of which over 75% were seen once. In total, the top ten clones hold under 6.5% of the sample. The sample consisted of CD4+ or CD8+ T cells sorted from blood, taken in a trial of the OX40 agonist ivuxolimab. The TCR sequence derives from an adult with an advanced solid tumor such as melanoma, head and neck, liver or kidney cancer. Recombination connected TRBV18 to TRBJ2-7, with the D gene call left open. The CDR3 sequence is CASSSTHEQYF. DNA sequence: TGTGCCAGCTCTTCTACGCACGAGCAGTACTTC.